Shown below are 25 T cell receptor beta chains from a single sample sequenced in a study of cytomegalovirus exposure and HLA in healthy donors (TCRdb year 2017). The library was produced with the immunoSEQ multiplex PCR assay. A mixture of 60 forward primers for TCR Vbeta segments and 13 reverse primers for TCR Jbeta segments was used in the multiplex PCR. TCRdb limited this immuneACCESS table to in-frame rearrangements with V and J called. A share of clones is missing; checked studies link under half to unresolved V genes, and the rest is unexplained. A total of over 60,000 clones appear in this sample, roughly 70% of them only once. 9.5% to 15% of the sample belongs to the ten largest clones. Specimen: PBMCs. These receptors originate from a man in his 70s in good health and CMV-seronegative.

This chain joins TRBV5-4 and TRBJ2-1; TRBD2 aligns across 10 bases. This CDR3 spans 16 amino acids. V was pared by 0 bases and J by 8 bases, with 8 bases of the junction left unmatched. From germline, CDR1 is SGHNT and CDR2 YYREEE (reference sequence). This chain's CDR3 is CASSLAASGSGDEQFF. The CDR3 DNA reads as TGTGCCAGCAGCTTGGCGGCTAGCGGGAGTGGAGATGAGCAGTTCTTC.

The rearrangement uses TRBV18 and TRBJ1-2; D is possibly TRBD1 (5 bases). The V end lost 5 bases, the J end lost 6 bases, and 19 bases lay between the germline ends. The CDR3 is made up of 15 amino acids. Germline V gene sequence: CDR1 KGHSH, CDR2 LQKENI. CDR3 protein: CASSATAGGKDGYTF. CDR3 DNA sequence: TGTGCCAGCTCAGCGACAGCGGGGGGAAAGGATGGCTACACCTTC.

The CDR3 sequence is CSGTGPSNTEAFF. The CDR3 DNA reads TGCAGCGGAACAGGACCGTCAAACACTGAAGCTTTCTTT. This chain connects TRBV29-1 to TRBJ1-1, with D perhaps matching TRBD1 (5 bases). The germline V gene has CDR1 SQVTM and CDR2 ANQGSEA. This CDR3 region has 13 residues. V shed 7 bases and J shed 2 bases, with 14 bases lying between them.

This chain links TRBV11-3 with TRBJ2-5; D unclear. The closer fit of TRBJ2-7 to the DNA end suggests the J call may be wrong. The CDR3 loop spans 13 amino acids. Looked up from germline, CDR1 is SGHNT and CDR2 is YENEEA. The CDR3 region has the DNA TGTGCCAGCAGCTTAGCCCCATCCTACGAGCAGTACTTC. As protein: CASSLAPSYEQYF.

The chain recombines TRBV5-1 with TRBJ2-6; 11 bases map to TRBD1. This CDR3 has 17 amino acids. In germline, CDR1 is SGHRS, CDR2 YFSETQ. After removal of 4 bases from V and 3 bases from J, the junction contained 6 bases not matched to a gene. CDR3 loop: CASSRTGGAGGANVLTF. The CDR3 nucleotides are TGCGCCAGCAGCAGGACAGGGGGCGCGGGTGGGGCCAACGTCCTGACTTTC.

The chain has TRBV5-6 and TRBJ2-7; D ambiguous. Trimming shortened V by 0 bases and J by 1 base, and 11 bases separated the two germline ends. The CDR3 spans 15 residues. Germline CDR1 is SGHDT and CDR2 is YYEEEE. This CDR3 reads CASSLGAVLSYEQYF. The CDR3 coding sequence is TGTGCCAGCAGCTTGGGGGCCGTCCTGTCCTACGAGCAGTACTTC.

The V call is TRBV5-1, the J call TRBJ2-5, with TRBD1 matching over 11 bases. The CDR3 contains 15 residues. CDR1 and CDR2 from the germline V gene are SGHRS and YFSETQ. After removal of 4 bases from V and 5 bases from J, the junction contained 7 bases not matched to a gene. The DNA of the CDR3 is TGCGCCAGCAGCGCGCTGGGACAGGGGGGGGAGACCCAGTACTTC. Translation gives CASSALGQGGETQYF.

The chain employs TRBV5-1 and TRBJ2-1; D is possibly TRBD2 (5 bases). The germline CDR1 and CDR2 sequences are SGHRS and YFSETQ. Trimming stripped 0 bases from V and 3 bases from J, with 7 bases between. The CDR3 is made up of 14 amino acids. The CDR3 region is CASSLGGGYNEQFF. CDR3 nucleotide sequence: TGCGCCAGCAGCTTGGGTGGAGGCTACAATGAGCAGTTCTTC.

A few counts support this clone. The gene calls are TRBV4-1 and TRBJ1-2; D call uncertain. V was cut by 0 bases and J by 11 bases, with 10 bases left in between. Germline loops: CDR1 MGHRA, CDR2 YSYEKL. The CDR3 covers 12 residues. The CDR3 region is CASSQDRREYTF. The CDR3 region has the DNA TGCGCCAGCAGCCAAGATCGGAGGGAATACACCTTC.

The chain employs TRBV6-6 and TRBJ1-5, with D maybe TRBD1 (6 bases). V lost 5 bases, J lost 4 bases, and 9 bases lay in between. This CDR3 spans 13 amino acids. CDR1 is MNHNY and CDR2 is SVGAGI in the germline V gene (reference sequence). The CDR3 coding sequence is TGTGCCAGCAGTGGGACAAGAAATCAGCCCCAGCATTTT. It specifies CASSGTRNQPQHF.

As for this clone: A junction boundary mismatches the germline segment, possibly from a read error. The chain uses TRBV16 and TRBJ2-6; TRBD1 matches at 8 bases. This CDR3 is built from 13 residues. Germline V CDR1 and CDR2: KGHSY, FQNENV. Here the CDR3 DNA reads TGTGCCAGCAGCCCACAGGGGGACGGCGTCTTGACTTTC. Protein: CASSPQGDGVLTF.

The chain has TRBV4-1 and TRBJ1-6, with a weak D call TRBD1 (6 bases). V lost 0 bases, J lost 5 bases, and 8 bases lay in between. The CDR3 loop spans 15 amino acids. Germline assignment: CDR1 MGHRA and CDR2 YSYEKL. DNA of the CDR3: TGCGCCAGCAGCCAAGATCACAGGGATAATTCACCCCTCCACTTT. This translates into CASSQDHRDNSPLHF.

The gene calls are TRBV15 and TRBJ1-2; D is undetermined. CDR1 is LNHNV, CDR2 YYDKDF, per germline (reference sequence). This CDR3 comprises 14 residues. Trimming cost V 0 bases and J 7 bases, with 12 bases left between them. The DNA for the CDR3 is TGTGCCACCAGCAGAGATGTAAGTTTCAGTGGCTACACCTTC. As protein: CATSRDVSFSGYTF.

The V call is TRBV7-8, the J call TRBJ2-3; D gene ambiguous. This CDR3 spans 12 amino acids. Germline V lookup: CDR1 SGHVS, CDR2 FQNEAQ. The V end lost 1 base, the J end lost 6 bases, and 5 bases lay between the germline ends. The CDR3 sequence: CASSLVRDTQYF. The DNA for the CDR3 is TGTGCCAGCAGCTTAGTCAGGGATACGCAGTATTTT. The full variable domain, in which reference TRBV7-8 and TRBJ2-3 provide the parts outside the CDR3, is GAGVSQSPRYKVAKRGQDVALRCDPISGHVSLFWYQQALGQGPEFLTYFQNEAQLDKSGLPSDRFFAERPEGSVSTLKIQRTQQEDSAVYLCASSLVRDTQYFGPGTRLTVL.

Only one count was recorded for this clone. This chain connects TRBV6-5 to TRBJ1-5, with TRBD1 matching 7 bases. V dropped 7 bases and J dropped 2; count of bases not matched to a gene: 5. CDR3 length equals 14 residues. Per the germline V gene, CDR1 is MNHEY and CDR2 is SVGAGI. In DNA form, the CDR3 reads TGTGCCAGCAATCTAGGACAGGGCAATCAGCCCCAGCATTTT. Translating it yields CASNLGQGNQPQHF.

This rearrangement joins TRBV9 to TRBJ2-2; D possibly corresponds to TRBD2 (6 bases). Between the trimmed V and J ends, which lost 0 bases and 7 bases, there was a span of 13 bases. Germline lookup yields CDR1 SGDLS and CDR2 YYNGEE. This CDR3 is built from 15 residues. CDR3 residues: CASSVGRGSGGELFF. CDR3 coding DNA: TGTGCCAGCAGCGTAGGCCGGGGGTCGGGCGGGGAGCTGTTTTTT.

The J gene is TRBJ1-2, the V gene TRBV15, with D perhaps matching TRBD1 (6 bases). The CDR3 has 16 amino acids. Germline V CDR1 and CDR2: LNHNV, YYDKDF (reference sequence). Deletions cut 0 bases from V and 0 bases from J, with 11 bases between. The CDR3 is CATSRDLGASNYGYTF. Written as DNA, the CDR3 is TGTGCCACCAGCAGAGATCTGGGGGCCTCTAACTATGGCTACACCTTC.

This clone has only a few counts. The chain joins TRBV5-5 to TRBJ2-7; perhaps TRBD2 as D (6 bases). The CDR3 is made up of 15 amino acids. Germline V gene lookup returns CDR1 SGHKS and CDR2 YYEKEE (reference sequence). Trimming took 1 base from V and 3 from J, leaving 14 bases between them. The DNA for the CDR3 is TGTGCCAGCAGCTTGCGGGGGACGGTGGGCTACGAGCAGTACTTC. Translation: CASSLRGTVGYEQYF. The full variable domain, rest sourced from reference TRBV5-5 and TRBJ2-7, is DAGVTQSPTHLIKTRGQQVTLRCSPISGHKSVSWYQQVLGQGPQFIFQYYEKEERGRGNFPDRFSARQFPNYSSELNVNALLLGDSALYLCASSLRGTVGYEQYFGPGTRLTVT.

The genes are TRBV11-3 and TRBJ2-1; 8 nucleotides agree with TRBD1. Trimming cost V 5 bases and J 6 bases; bases outside gene matches: 6. Germline V gene sequence: CDR1 SGHNT, CDR2 YENEEA. This CDR3 spans 14 amino acids. The CDR3 here is CASSPQGAVNEQFF. In DNA form, the CDR3 reads TGTGCCAGCAGCCCGCAGGGGGCCGTCAATGAGCAGTTCTTC.

The chain links TRBV10-3 to TRBJ1-6; no clear D. V was cut by 2 bases and J by 8 bases, with 7 bases left in between. Germline V lookup: CDR1 ENHRY, CDR2 SYGVKD. CDR3 length: 13 residues. CDR3 DNA sequence: TGTGCCATCAGTGAGGAGGGTGATTCACCCCTCCACTTT. Translated, it gives CAISEEGDSPLHF.

This rearrangement joins TRBV6-5 to TRBJ2-2; D remains ambiguous. Germline V gene data show CDR1 as MNHEY and CDR2 as SVGAGI. V dropped 5 bases and J dropped 2 bases, with 3 bases sitting between them. The CDR3 runs 12 residues. As DNA, the CDR3 is TGTGCCAGCAGTAGCAACACCGGGGAGCTGTTTTTT. This gives the protein CASSSNTGELFF.

The rearrangement links TRBV5-4 to TRBJ2-1, with TRBD2 matching over 11 bases. CDR3 length: 15 amino acids. Germline V gene lookup returns CDR1 SGHNT and CDR2 YYREEE (reference sequence). V lost 4 bases to trimming and J lost 7 bases; unmatched junction nucleotides: 7. The CDR3 spells CASSGNSGRDNEQFF. The CDR3 DNA sequence: TGTGCCAGCAGCGGTAATAGCGGGAGGGATAATGAGCAGTTCTTC.

This sequence joins TRBV11-2 and TRBJ1-4; 8 bases are a match to TRBD1. The CDR3 covers 16 residues. The junction had 12 bases not matched to a gene; V was cut back by 5 bases and J by 7 bases. The germline V gene encodes CDR1 SGHAT and CDR2 FQNNGV. CDR3 sequence (DNA): TGTGCCAGCAGCCCACCCTCCGGGACAGGCGGTGAAAAACTGTTTTTT. It is translated as CASSPPSGTGGEKLFF.

The chain has TRBV4-3 and TRBJ1-2; 7 bases align to TRBD1. J gave up 2 bases and V 0 bases, and 3 bases lay outside the gene matches. CDR1 and CDR2 (germline): LGHNA, YSLEER. The CDR3 totals 15 residues. The CDR3 nucleotides are TGCGCCAGCAGCCAAGATCCGGGACAGAACTATGGCTACACCTTC. Translating gives CASSQDPGQNYGYTF.

J is TRBJ2-3 and V is TRBV30; TRBD1 is a possible D gene (6 bases). V lost 1 base to trimming and J lost 6 bases, with 14 bases between them. The length of the CDR3 is 14 residues. Germline loops: CDR1 GTSNPN, CDR2 SVGIG (reference sequence). The CDR3 bases are TGTGCCTGGAGTGAACAGGGCCTGGGCGATACGCAGTATTTT. Translated, it gives CAWSEQGLGDTQYF.